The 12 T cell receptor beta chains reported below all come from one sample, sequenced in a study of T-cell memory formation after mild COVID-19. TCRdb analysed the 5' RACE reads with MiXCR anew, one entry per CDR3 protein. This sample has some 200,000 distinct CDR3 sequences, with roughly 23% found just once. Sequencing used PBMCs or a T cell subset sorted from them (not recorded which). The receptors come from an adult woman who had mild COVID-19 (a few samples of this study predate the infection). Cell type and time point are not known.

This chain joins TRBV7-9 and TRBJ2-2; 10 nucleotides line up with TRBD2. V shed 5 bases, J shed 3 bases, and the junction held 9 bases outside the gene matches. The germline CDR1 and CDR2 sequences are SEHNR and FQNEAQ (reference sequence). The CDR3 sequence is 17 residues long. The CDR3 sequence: CASSLLTSGEDTGELFF. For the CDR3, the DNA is TGTGCCAGCAGCCTCCTAACTAGCGGGGAAGACACCGGGGAGCTGTTTTTT.

This CDR3 reads CAIARDPTFNEQFF. CDR3 DNA: TGCGCCATTGCGAGGGACCCCACTTTCAATGAGCAGTTCTTC. This chain joins TRBV4-1 and TRBJ2-1; D may match TRBD1 or TRBD2 (5 bases each). V gave up 10 bases and J gave up 6 bases, with 19 bases separating them. This CDR3 region has 14 residues. From germline, CDR1 is MGHRA and CDR2 YSYEKL.

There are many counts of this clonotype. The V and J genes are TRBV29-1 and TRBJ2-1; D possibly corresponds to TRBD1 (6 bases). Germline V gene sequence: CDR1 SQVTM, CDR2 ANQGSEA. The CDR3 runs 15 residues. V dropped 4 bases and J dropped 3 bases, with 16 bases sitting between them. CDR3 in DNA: TGCAGCGTTGTAGCCCAGGGGCAGAACTACAATGAGCAGTTCTTC. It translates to CSVVAQGQNYNEQFF.

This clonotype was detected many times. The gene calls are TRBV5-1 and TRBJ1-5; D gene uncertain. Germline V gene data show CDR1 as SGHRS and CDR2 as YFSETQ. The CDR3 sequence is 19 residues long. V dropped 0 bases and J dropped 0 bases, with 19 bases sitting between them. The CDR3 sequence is CASSLGPRTGFYSNQPQHF. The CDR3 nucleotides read TGCGCCAGCAGCTTGGGCCCCCGGACGGGGTTTTATAGCAATCAGCCCCAGCATTTT.

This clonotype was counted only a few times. CDR3 in amino acids: CASSHSDSSYEQYF. CDR3 DNA: TGCGCCAGCAGCCACAGTGACAGCTCCTACGAGCAGTACTTC. The V gene is TRBV4-3, the J gene TRBJ2-7; D might be TRBD1 (5 bases). Trimming cost V 3 bases and J 0 bases, with 9 bases left between them. The CDR3 has 14 amino acids. The germline CDR1 and CDR2 sequences are LGHNA and YSLEER.

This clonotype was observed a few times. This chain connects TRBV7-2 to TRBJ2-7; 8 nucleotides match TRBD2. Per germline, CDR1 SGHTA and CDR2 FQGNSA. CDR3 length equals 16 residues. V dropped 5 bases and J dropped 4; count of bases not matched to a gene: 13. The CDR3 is CASSPRGSGVIYEQYF. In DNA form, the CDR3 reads TGTGCCAGCAGCCCCCGTGGTAGCGGGGTGATTTACGAGCAGTACTTC.

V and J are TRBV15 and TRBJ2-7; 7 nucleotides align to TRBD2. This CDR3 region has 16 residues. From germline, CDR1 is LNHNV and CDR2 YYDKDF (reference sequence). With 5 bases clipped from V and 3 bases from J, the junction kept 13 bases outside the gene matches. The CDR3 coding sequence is TGTGCCACCAGCTCTCGGATGGAGGGAGGGTACTACGAGCAGTACTTC. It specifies CATSSRMEGGYYEQYF.

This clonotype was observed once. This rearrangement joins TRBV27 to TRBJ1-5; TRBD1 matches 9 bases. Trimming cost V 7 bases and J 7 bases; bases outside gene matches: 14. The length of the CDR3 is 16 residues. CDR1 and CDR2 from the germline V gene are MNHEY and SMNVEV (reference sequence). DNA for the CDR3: TGTGCCAGCAAACCTTTCGGGACAGGGACTCGACAGCCCCAGCATTTT. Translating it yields CASKPFGTGTRQPQHF.

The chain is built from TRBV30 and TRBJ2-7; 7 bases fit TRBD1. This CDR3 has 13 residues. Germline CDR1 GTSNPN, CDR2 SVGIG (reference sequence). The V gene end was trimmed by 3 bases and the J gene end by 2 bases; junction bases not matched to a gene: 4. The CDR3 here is CAWRQGSTYEQYF. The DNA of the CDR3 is TGTGCCTGGAGACAGGGGTCCACCTACGAGCAGTACTTC.

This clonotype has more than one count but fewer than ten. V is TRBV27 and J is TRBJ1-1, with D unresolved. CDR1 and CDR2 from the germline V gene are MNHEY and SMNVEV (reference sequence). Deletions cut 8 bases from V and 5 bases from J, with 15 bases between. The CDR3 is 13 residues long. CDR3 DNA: TGTGCCAGCCAACACGGCGGAGGGACTGAAGCTTTCTTT. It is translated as CASQHGGGTEAFF.

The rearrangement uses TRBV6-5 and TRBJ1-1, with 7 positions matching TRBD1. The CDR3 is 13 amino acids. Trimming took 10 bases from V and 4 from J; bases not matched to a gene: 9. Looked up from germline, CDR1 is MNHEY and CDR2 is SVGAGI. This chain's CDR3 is CATHPGGGTEAFF. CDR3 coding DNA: TGTGCCACCCACCCAGGGGGGGGCACTGAAGCTTTCTTT.

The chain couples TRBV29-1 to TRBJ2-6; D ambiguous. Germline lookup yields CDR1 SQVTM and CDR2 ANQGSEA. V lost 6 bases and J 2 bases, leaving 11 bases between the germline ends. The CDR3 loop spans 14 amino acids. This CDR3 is CSVLPEPGANVLTF. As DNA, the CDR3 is TGCAGCGTCCTTCCCGAGCCTGGGGCCAACGTCCTGACTTTC.